This TCR beta chain comes out of a study of CD8 T cells in ankylosing spondylitis. This clonotype was detected ten times or more. A quantitative 5'-RACE method, one with molecular barcodes, was used to make TCR beta libraries. From the 5' RACE reads, TCRdb called clonotypes with MiXCR, one entry per CDR3 protein. The table has 40,000 or so distinct CDR3 sequences, approximately 2.6% seen once. Germline V lookup: CDR1 SGDLS, CDR2 YYNGEE. This CDR3 is 12 amino acids long. V was trimmed by 0 bases and J by 5 bases, leaving 4 bases between them. The chain joins TRBV9 to TRBJ2-3; D is undetermined. This clonotype originated in a male donor with ankylosing spondylitis or in good health (not recorded which). Sequencing input: blood, either unsorted or a sorted T cell fraction (not recorded which). Here the CDR3 reads CASSVGEDTQYF. The DNA of the CDR3 is TGTGCCAGCAGCGTAGGGGAAGATACGCAGTATTTT.